In this sample, the clone carrying this T cell receptor (beta chain) turned up many times. Preparing the TCRbeta library involved the use of unique molecular identifiers. TCRdb recomputed calls from the PCR reads with MiXCR, one row per CDR3 protein. The repertoire holds approximately 340,000 distinct CDR3 sequences, with around a tenth as singletons. This record comes from a study of T-cell reconstitution after alpha-beta-depleted transplantation in children. J lost 7 bases, V lost 6 bases, and 3 bases had no gene match. The CDR3 covers 12 residues. CDR1 is DFQATT and CDR2 is SNEGSKA in the germline V gene (reference sequence).

The clonotype originates from a human donor who donated a stem cell graft to a child with acute lymphoblastic leukemia. Source: PBMCs from the stem cell graft donor, taken from the stem cell graft. V is TRBV20-1 and J is TRBJ2-1, with 10 bases fitting TRBD2. For the CDR3, the DNA is TGCAGTGCCCGAGCGGGAGGGAATGAGCAGTTCTTC. Translation: CSARAGGNEQFF.